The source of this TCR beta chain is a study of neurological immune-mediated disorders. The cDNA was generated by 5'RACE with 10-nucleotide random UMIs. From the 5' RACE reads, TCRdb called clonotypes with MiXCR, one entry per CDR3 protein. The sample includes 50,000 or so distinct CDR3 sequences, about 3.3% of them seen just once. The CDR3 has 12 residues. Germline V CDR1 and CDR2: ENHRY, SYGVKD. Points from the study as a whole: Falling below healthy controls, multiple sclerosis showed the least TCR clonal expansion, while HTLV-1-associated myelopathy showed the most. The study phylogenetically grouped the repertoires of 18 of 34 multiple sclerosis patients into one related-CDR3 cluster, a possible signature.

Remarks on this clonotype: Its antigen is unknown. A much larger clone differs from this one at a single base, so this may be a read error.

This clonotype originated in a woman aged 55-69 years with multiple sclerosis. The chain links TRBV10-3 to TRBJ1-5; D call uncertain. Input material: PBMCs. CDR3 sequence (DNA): TGTGACATCAGTGAACGGAATCAGCCCCAGCATTTT. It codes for CDISERNQPQHF.